The text below deals with one TCR beta chain. Its antigen remains unidentified. CDR1 is SGHTA, CDR2 FQGTGA, per germline. V lost 5 bases, J lost 5 bases, and 18 bases lay in between. The CDR3 length is 15 residues. TCRdb fed the reads into MiXCR, producing one record per CDR3 protein. Seen here are roughly 990,000 distinct CDR3 sequences, around 32% observed once, and the top ten hold over 10%. The data belong to a study of T cell repertoires in cytomegalovirus infection. Study at large: CMV epitopes, recently identified HLA-C-restricted and well-studied HLA-B-restricted, were used. Public signatures in TCR beta pointed to CMV infection and matching HLA type. Overall study findings and caveats: Cumulative frequency of public TCR beta families picked out carriers of CMV plus the relevant HLA.

The sequence was collected from a human donor in good health (CMV status not recorded). Some clones in this sample may be carry-over from other donors' samples. Sample: cultured CD8+ T cells from PBMCs, taken from culture after CMV antigen stimulation. The chain carries TRBV7-3 and TRBJ1-2; the D is unclear. CDR3 DNA: TGTGCCAGCAGCCCGGGGTCGGCCGATAGTTATGGCTACACCTTC. Its translation is CASSPGSADSYGYTF.